Below, 3 T cell receptor beta chains from the same sample are listed, as sequenced in a study of blood T cell repertoires in COVID-19. This table comes from immunoSEQ multiplex PCR, and its TCRdb copy is limited to in-frame clones, with some not included. The profile shows a few hundred thousand clones, roughly 76% of them singletons. The sequencing sample was made of peripheral blood. The receptors were sampled from a human donor in a cohort sampled during active COVID-19.

This rearrangement joins TRBV28 to TRBJ1-3; D might be TRBD1 (5 bases). Trimming took 7 bases from V and 0 from J, leaving 16 bases between them. Germline V gene sequence: CDR1 MDHEN, CDR2 SYDVKM. This CDR3 has 16 amino acids. The CDR3 here is CASTNGGPGSGNTIYF. As DNA, the CDR3 is TGTGCCAGCACCAACGGGGGACCCGGCTCTGGAAACACCATATATTTT.

The chain recombines TRBV7-9 with TRBJ1-5; 7 nucleotides align to TRBD1. V gave up 5 bases and J gave up 0 bases; unmatched junction bases: 4. CDR1 is SEHNR, CDR2 FQNEAQ, per germline (reference sequence). The CDR3 runs 15 residues. The CDR3 nucleotides are TGTGCCAGCAGCCCAGGGACAGCTAGCAATCAGCCCCAGCATTTT. It is translated as CASSPGTASNQPQHF.

The chain uses TRBV18 and TRBJ2-5; 8 nucleotides match TRBD1. This CDR3 is 17 amino acids long. Germline CDR1 KGHSH, CDR2 LQKENI. V was pared by 4 bases and J by 1 base, with 11 bases of the junction left unmatched. For the CDR3, the DNA is TGTGCCAGCTCACAGATGGACAGGGTAATCCGCCAAGAGACCCAGTACTTC. Translating gives CASSQMDRVIRQETQYF.